This TCR beta chain was identified in a study of OX40 agonist ivuxolimab in advanced cancers. Across the study: In this trial design, patients received ivuxolimab intravenously at 0.01 to 10 mg/kg every 2 weeks.

This CDR3 is 14 amino acids long. Per germline, CDR1 SGHDT and CDR2 YYEEEE. The ends were cut back, 2 bases at V and 4 bases at J, with 11 bases in the middle. Here immunoSEQ multiplex PCR was the method, and the copy in TCRdb shows in-frame clones only, minus some. This table holds around 62,000 clones, over 65% found once. The chain couples TRBV5-6 to TRBJ2-3; D gene uncertain. The clonotype comes from an adult with an advanced solid tumor such as melanoma, head and neck, liver or kidney cancer. This sample comprised CD4+ or CD8+ T cells sorted from blood, obtained in a trial of the OX40 agonist ivuxolimab. Written as DNA, the CDR3 is TGTGCCAGCAGCTTAGGGCCTTCCCCAGATACGCAGTATTTT. Its protein product is CASSLGPSPDTQYF. Looking up the rest from reference TRBV5-6 and TRBJ2-3 gives the full variable domain: DAGVTQSPTHLIKTRGQQVTLRCSPKSGHDTVSWYQQALGQGPQFIFQYYEEEERQRGNFPDRFSGHQFPNYSSELNVNALLLGDSALYLCASSLGPSPDTQYFGPGTRLTVL.